The T cell receptor beta chain described here comes from a study of OX40 agonist ivuxolimab in advanced cancers. Using immunoSEQ multiplex PCR, the repertoire was profiled, and TCRdb retains in-frame clones only, with some absent. The sample records 75,000 to 95,000 clones, approximately 80% being singletons. Trimming removed 5 bases at V and 1 base at J, with 8 bases between. Germline CDR1 SEHNR, CDR2 FQNEAQ (reference sequence). The CDR3 runs to 13 residues. V and J are TRBV7-9 and TRBJ1-1, with D perhaps TRBD1 (6 bases). The TCR originated in an adult with an advanced solid tumor such as melanoma, head and neck, liver or kidney cancer. Sequencing used CD4+ or CD8+ T cells sorted from blood, obtained in a trial of the OX40 agonist ivuxolimab. The CDR3 nucleotides are TGTGCCAGCAGCCCCAGGGGGAACACTGAAGCTTTCTTT. As protein: CASSPRGNTEAFF. The full variable domain, completed using reference TRBV7-9 and TRBJ1-1, is DTGVSQNPRHKITKRGQNVTFRCDPISEHNRLYWYRQTLGQGPEFLTYFQNEAQLEKSRLLSDRFSAERPKGSFSTLEIQRTEQGDSAMYLCASSPRGNTEAFFGQGTRLTVV.